This record looks at one T cell receptor beta chain sequence and its context. Its specificity is unknown. The CDR3 contains 13 residues. The V end was cut by 4 bases, the J end by 8 bases, with 15 bases between. Germline CDR1 SGHNT, CDR2 YYREEE (reference sequence). This specimen comes from a study of OX40 agonist ivuxolimab in advanced cancers. Whole-study results and caveats: Antigens targeted by the expanded peripheral T cells were not determined. Clonal expansion from baseline to week 6 occurred in both CD4+ and CD8+ T cells.

Method: immunoSEQ multiplex PCR; TCRdb's copy keeps in-frame clones and lacks some. The sample holds some 74,000 clones, about 85% seen once. This receptor was obtained from an adult with an advanced solid tumor such as melanoma, head and neck, liver or kidney cancer. The chain recombines TRBV5-4 with TRBJ1-2; no firm D call. The source material was CD4+ or CD8+ T cells sorted from blood, sampled in a trial of the OX40 agonist ivuxolimab. The CDR3 sequence is CASSPPSRSGYTF. The CDR3 coding sequence is TGTGCCAGCAGCCCCCCCTCGAGGTCGGGCTACACCTTC.